A single sample gave rise to the 30 T cell receptor beta chains below, sequenced in a study of cytomegalovirus exposure and HLA in healthy donors. PCR employed 60 Vbeta and 13 Jbeta primers. Sequenced by immunoSEQ multiplex PCR; TCRdb stores in-frame clones only, minus some. This table holds 190,000 or so clones, 80% found once. The sequenced sample was PBMCs. The receptors were gathered from a boy under 18 in good health and CMV-seronegative.

DNA of the CDR3: TGTGCCAGCAGCCTGGACAGGGACAGGGTTTACCACACCTTC. This sequence encodes CASSLDRDRVYHTF. The V and J genes are TRBV5-5 and TRBJ1-2, with 9 bases lining up with TRBD1. CDR3 length: 14 residues. V shed 4 bases, J shed 12 bases, and the junction held 13 bases outside the gene matches. Germline loops: CDR1 SGHKS, CDR2 YYEKEE (reference sequence).

V usage is TRBV5-1 and J usage is TRBJ1-1, with TRBD1 identical over 7 bases. Germline lookup yields CDR1 SGHRS and CDR2 YFSETQ. The CDR3 is 16 residues long. The V gene end was trimmed by 0 bases and the J gene end by 1 base; junction bases not matched to a gene: 6. The CDR3 DNA reads as TGCGCCAGCAGCTTGGAGGGGGCGGGACAGAACACTGAAGCTTTCTTT. Its protein is CASSLEGAGQNTEAFF.

The rearrangement uses TRBV27 and TRBJ2-7, with 7 bases fitting TRBD1. This CDR3 is built from 16 residues. Germline V gene data show CDR1 as MNHEY and CDR2 as SMNVEV (reference sequence). Germline trimming cut 0 bases from V and 2 bases from J; bases unmatched to any gene: 7. In DNA form, the CDR3 reads TGTGCCAGCAGTTTATCCGGGACAGACTTCCCCTACGAGCAGTACTTC. Residues: CASSLSGTDFPYEQYF.

V and J are TRBV28 and TRBJ1-2; D not resolved. Per germline, CDR1 MDHEN and CDR2 SYDVKM. V was trimmed by 10 bases and J by 6 bases, leaving 24 bases between them. The CDR3 runs 15 residues. CDR3 loop: CATRERAERDDGYTF. In DNA, the CDR3 is TGTGCCACCAGAGAGCGGGCAGAGAGGGATGATGGCTACACCTTC.

This chain's CDR3 is CASSLGQGYDEQYF. The CDR3 DNA is TGCGCCAGCAGCTTAGGACAGGGGTACGACGAGCAGTACTTC. This sequence joins TRBV5-1 and TRBJ2-7; 9 positions agree with TRBD1. The CDR3 loop spans 14 amino acids. Germline V gene lookup returns CDR1 SGHRS and CDR2 YFSETQ. V was clipped by 2 bases and J by 5 bases; unmatched bases: 5.

The V call is TRBV9, the J call TRBJ1-2, with D tentatively TRBD1 (5 bases). CDR1 SGDLS and CDR2 YYNGEE come from the germline V gene. V lost 0 bases to trimming and J lost 3 bases, with 15 bases between them. This CDR3 region has 16 residues. The CDR3 protein is CASSVAEAREDYGYTF. CDR3 in DNA: TGTGCCAGCAGCGTAGCTGAGGCCAGGGAGGACTATGGCTACACCTTC.

In DNA form, the CDR3 reads TGTGCCAGCAGTGAACCCTCCGGGACAGGGCCCTACGAGCAGTACTTC. It specifies CASSEPSGTGPYEQYF. V and J are TRBV6-1 and TRBJ2-7; 9 nucleotides agree with TRBD1. Germline V gene lookup returns CDR1 MNHNS and CDR2 SASEGT. The length of the CDR3 is 16 residues. V dropped 2 bases and J dropped 2; count of bases not matched to a gene: 7.

This clone was seen a few times. The rearrangement joins TRBV6-6 to TRBJ1-2; TRBD1 matches 10 bases. After removal of 4 bases from V and 7 bases from J, the junction contained 6 bases not matched to a gene. This CDR3 spans 14 amino acids. Germline V CDR1 and CDR2: MNHNY, SVGAGI (reference sequence). CDR3 sequence reads: CASSFDRDRGGYTF. Here the CDR3 DNA reads TGTGCCAGCAGTTTCGACCGGGACAGGGGTGGCTACACCTTC.

The rearrangement uses TRBV21-1 and TRBJ1-1. TRBV21-1 is a recognized pseudogene. The CDR3 extends over 15 amino acids. The CDR3 DNA reads as TGTGCCAGCAGCAAAGCGGAGGGGTGCGGCACTGAAGCTTTCTTT. This codes for CASSKAEGCGTEAFF.

This clone has just a few counts. J is TRBJ2-3 and V is TRBV6-4; the match to TRBD2 covers 7 bases. Per germline, CDR1 MRHNA and CDR2 SNTAGT. The V and J ends lost 3 bases and 4 bases, in that order; junction bases with no gene match: 4. The CDR3 covers 14 residues. The CDR3 DNA reads as TGTGCCAGCAGTGAGGCGGGAGAGGCAGATACGCAGTATTTT. This sequence encodes CASSEAGEADTQYF.

The gene calls are TRBV7-2 and TRBJ1-1, with no clear D. Trimming shortened V by 4 bases and J by 2 bases, and 14 bases separated the two germline ends. Germline CDR1 SGHTA, CDR2 FQGNSA. The CDR3 consists of 15 residues. The CDR3 region has the DNA TGTGCCAGCAGCTACCCAGGACTGGAAAACACTGAAGCTTTCTTT. Protein sequence: CASSYPGLENTEAFF. Based on the CDR3 plus reference TRBV7-2 and TRBJ1-1, the full variable domain is GAGVSQSPSNKVTEKGKDVELRCDPISGHTALYWYRQSLGQGLEFLIYFQGNSAPDKSGLPSDRFSAERTGGSVSTLTIQRTQQEDSAVYLCASSYPGLENTEAFFGQGTRLTVV.

This sequence joins TRBV19 and TRBJ2-1; TRBD1 matches 8 bases. This CDR3 comprises 15 residues. CDR1 and CDR2 (germline): LNHDA, SQIVND (reference sequence). Trimming at V came to 3 bases and at J to 8 bases, leaving 9 bases not matched to a gene. The chain's CDR3 is CASSIRGQFNDEQFF. CDR3 nucleotide sequence: TGTGCCAGTAGTATCAGGGGGCAGTTCAACGATGAGCAGTTCTTC. The whole variable domain, filled in from reference TRBV19 and TRBJ2-1, reads DGGITQSPKYLFRKEGQNVTLSCEQNLNHDAMYWYRQDPGQGLRLIYYSQIVNDFQKGDIAEGYSVSREKKESFPLTVTSAQKNPTAFYLCASSIRGQFNDEQFFGPGTRLTVL.

This sequence joins TRBV5-1 and TRBJ1-1; D is unresolved. The germline V and J ends were trimmed by 2 bases and 0 bases, with 14 bases remaining between them. Germline V CDR1 and CDR2: SGHRS, YFSETQ. The CDR3 is made up of 16 amino acids. The DNA of the CDR3 is TGCGCCAGCAGCTTAAATTTTGCGGCCCTGAACACTGAAGCTTTCTTT. Its protein is CASSLNFAALNTEAFF.

This chain connects TRBV5-1 to TRBJ2-7, with 9 nucleotides matching TRBD1. This CDR3 is built from 16 residues. The V gene's germline CDR1 is SGHRS and CDR2 YFSETQ. V lost 4 bases, J lost 1 base, and 9 bases stayed unmatched. The CDR3: CASSIRSGQGSYEQYF. The CDR3 nucleotides read TGCGCCAGCAGCATTCGATCGGGACAGGGTTCCTACGAGCAGTACTTC.

This chain connects TRBV2 to TRBJ2-5, with TRBD1 as a possible D gene (6 bases). The V gene's germline CDR1 is SNHLY and CDR2 FYNNEI. Trimming took 6 bases from V and 0 from J, leaving 14 bases between them. There are 15 residues in the CDR3. The CDR3 DNA is TGTGCCAGCAGACACCCCAGGGGCTACCAAGAGACCCAGTACTTC. Amino acid sequence: CASRHPRGYQETQYF.

The gene calls are TRBV10-3 and TRBJ1-1, with no clear D. This CDR3 spans 16 amino acids. Between the trimmed V and J ends, which lost 0 bases and 2 bases, there was a span of 13 bases. CDR1 is ENHRY and CDR2 is SYGVKD in the germline V gene. CDR3 protein: CAISESGGSKNTEAFF. In DNA form, the CDR3 reads TGTGCCATCAGTGAGTCAGGAGGATCGAAAAACACTGAAGCTTTCTTT.

This sequence joins TRBV6-4 and TRBJ2-1; D may be TRBD2 (6 bases). CDR3 length: 13 residues. Germline-derived CDR1 and CDR2 are MRHNA and SNTAGT. The germline V and J ends were trimmed by 5 bases and 9 bases, with 14 bases remaining between them. The CDR3 nucleotides read TGTGCCAGCAGTAGCGGCGGGGATGGTGAGCAGTTCTTC. The encoded protein is CASSSGGDGEQFF.

This clone was observed a handful of times. The V call is TRBV27, the J call TRBJ2-1; TRBD2 agrees at 8 bases. This CDR3 comprises 15 residues. Germline CDR1 is MNHEY and CDR2 is SMNVEV (reference sequence). V was clipped by 2 bases and J by 6 bases; unmatched bases: 6. DNA for the CDR3: TGTGCCAGCAGTTTAAGAGCCCTAGCGGGCAATGAGCAGTTCTTC. It specifies CASSLRALAGNEQFF.

The CDR3 here is CASSLSLAGRYEQYF. For the CDR3, the DNA is TGTGCCAGCAGCTTGTCCCTAGCGGGACGTTACGAGCAGTACTTC. The chain employs TRBV5-6 and TRBJ2-7, with 9 bases that match TRBD2. Germline V gene data show CDR1 as SGHDT and CDR2 as YYEEEE. V was pared by 1 base and J by 4 bases, with 6 bases of the junction left unmatched. The CDR3 totals 15 residues.

This clone occurred a few times. The chain joins TRBV13 to TRBJ1-3, with D unresolved. The V end was cut by 3 bases, the J end by 0 bases, with 12 bases between. CDR1 and CDR2 from the germline V gene are PRHDT and FYEKMQ (reference sequence). This CDR3 region has 16 residues. This CDR3 reads CASSFGSRFSGNTIYF. The CDR3 nucleotides read TGTGCCAGCAGCTTTGGTTCCAGATTCTCTGGAAACACCATATATTTT.

V gene TRBV4-1 combines with J gene TRBJ1-2; 11 bases are shared with TRBD1. After removal of 3 bases from V and 4 bases from J, the junction contained 7 bases not matched to a gene. Germline V gives CDR1 MGHRA, CDR2 YSYEKL. This CDR3 contains 16 residues. CDR3: CASSQGGQGAIYGYTF. The CDR3 DNA is TGCGCCAGCAGCCAGGGAGGACAGGGGGCCATCTATGGCTACACCTTC.

The chain couples TRBV7-3 to TRBJ1-1; TRBD1 matches 9 bases. V lost 5 bases, J lost 0 bases, and 4 bases stayed unmatched. From germline, CDR1 is SGHTA and CDR2 FQGTGA. The CDR3 totals 15 residues. The CDR3 protein is CASSPTGGLNTEAFF. In nucleotides, the CDR3 is TGTGCCAGCAGCCCGACAGGGGGTTTGAACACTGAAGCTTTCTTT.

The chain joins TRBV5-1 to TRBJ1-4; 9 positions match TRBD1. Germline CDR1 reads SGHRS; CDR2 reads YFSETQ. This CDR3 is built from 15 residues. V lost 3 bases, J lost 5 bases, and 5 bases stayed unmatched. The CDR3 DNA reads as TGCGCCAGCAGCTCCCAGACAGGGGGGAATGAAAAACTGTTTTTT. Its translation is CASSSQTGGNEKLFF.

This chain connects TRBV19 to TRBJ1-2; 7 nucleotides line up with TRBD1. The CDR3 consists of 14 residues. Germline V gives CDR1 LNHDA, CDR2 SQIVND (reference sequence). V lost 3 bases, J lost 4 bases, and 5 bases stayed unmatched. The chain's CDR3 is CASSIEGALYGYTF. The CDR3 nucleotides are TGTGCCAGTAGTATTGAGGGGGCCCTCTATGGCTACACCTTC.

This clone was counted only a few times. The chain has TRBV15 and TRBJ2-5; TRBD2 matches at 9 bases. CDR1 and CDR2 from the germline V gene are LNHNV and YYDKDF (reference sequence). The CDR3 has 16 residues. The trim removed 2 bases at V and 2 bases at J, leaving 6 bases unmatched. CDR3 amino acids: CATSRSLAGTQETQYF. The CDR3, as DNA: TGTGCCACCAGCAGATCGCTAGCGGGGACACAAGAGACCCAGTACTTC.

The V call is TRBV6-4, the J call TRBJ1-2, with 8 bases aligning to TRBD1. CDR3 length: 16 residues. J was trimmed by 2 bases and V by 3 bases; bases with no gene match: 8. Germline CDR1 reads MRHNA; CDR2 reads SNTAGT. The CDR3 region has the DNA TGTGCCAGCAGTGAACCATTCCGGACAGGGAACTATGGCTACACCTTC. Its protein is CASSEPFRTGNYGYTF.

J is TRBJ2-7 and V is TRBV9; 7 bases fit TRBD1. The V gene end was trimmed by 4 bases and the J gene end by 2 bases; junction bases not matched to a gene: 3. Germline V gives CDR1 SGDLS, CDR2 YYNGEE. The CDR3 covers 13 residues. DNA for the CDR3: TGTGCCAGCAGCCCAGACAGGGCCTACGAGCAGTACTTC. It specifies CASSPDRAYEQYF.

The CDR3 here is CASSFGQRPYEQYF. The CDR3, as DNA: TGTGCCAGCAGCTTTGGCCAGCGTCCCTACGAGCAGTACTTC. The V call is TRBV13, the J call TRBJ2-7; no firm D call. V was clipped by 3 bases and J by 2 bases, with 11 bases between them. Germline V gene data show CDR1 as PRHDT and CDR2 as FYEKMQ (reference sequence). The CDR3 extends over 14 amino acids. Supplemented by reference TRBV13 and TRBJ2-7, the full variable domain reads AAGVIQSPRHLIKEKRETATLKCYPIPRHDTVYWYQQGPGQDPQFLISFYEKMQSDKGSIPDRFSAQQFSDYHSELNMSSLELGDSALYFCASSFGQRPYEQYFGPGTRLTVT.

The chain uses TRBV29-1 and TRBJ2-1; tentatively, D is TRBD2 (5 bases). The CDR3 loop spans 16 amino acids. Germline CDR1 SQVTM, CDR2 ANQGSEA. V lost 6 bases and J 0 bases, leaving 18 bases between the germline ends. The CDR3 spells CSVTPNGRGSYNEQFF. The CDR3 region has the DNA TGCAGCGTCACCCCCAATGGACGGGGCTCCTACAATGAGCAGTTCTTC.

Points on this clone: Mismatch with germline at one junction end may stem from a read error. The chain joins TRBV7-9 to TRBJ1-4, with 7 nucleotides matching TRBD1. CDR1 and CDR2 from the germline V gene are SEHNR and FQNEAQ (reference sequence). The CDR3 covers 14 residues. CDR3 protein: CSSSWDRVNEKLFF. As DNA, the CDR3 is TGTTCCAGCAGCTGGGACAGAGTTAATGAAAAACTGTTTTTT. Full variable domain (remainder filled in from reference TRBV7-9 and TRBJ1-4): DTGVSQNPRHKITKRGQNVTFRCDPISEHNRLYWYRQTLGQGPEFLTYFQNEAQLEKSRLLSDRFSAERPKGSFSTLEIQRTEQGDSAMYLCSSSWDRVNEKLFFGSGTQLSVL.